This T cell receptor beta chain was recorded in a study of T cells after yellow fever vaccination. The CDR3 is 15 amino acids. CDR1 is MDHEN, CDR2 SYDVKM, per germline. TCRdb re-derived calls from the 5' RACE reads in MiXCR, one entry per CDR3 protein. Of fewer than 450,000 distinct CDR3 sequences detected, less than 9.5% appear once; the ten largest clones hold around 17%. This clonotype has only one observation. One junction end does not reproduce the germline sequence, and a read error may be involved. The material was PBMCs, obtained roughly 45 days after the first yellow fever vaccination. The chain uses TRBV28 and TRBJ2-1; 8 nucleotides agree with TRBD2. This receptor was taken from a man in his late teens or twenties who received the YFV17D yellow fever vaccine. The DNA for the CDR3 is TGTTCCAGCAGTAAGACGGGACTAGTCTCCTATGAGCAGTTCTTC. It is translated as CSSSKTGLVSYEQFF.